A selection of T cell receptor beta chains follows, all from one sample in a study of T cell repertoires in aging, cancer and after chemotherapy. TCRdb fed the multiplex PCR reads into MiXCR, producing one record per CDR3 protein. The sample has 450 to 650 distinct CDR3 sequences, about 15% seen once. Material for sequencing was blood. The receptors shown here come from a human donor with a blood cancer. Both conserved end residues are part of each CDR3. The D gene is left open where the match is weak. Clone sizes are given selectively: once, few, many, or a class where the clone is expanded.

d_call j_call clone_size v_call cdr3_aa cdr3_nt
NA TRBJ1-2 medium-sized TRBV5-1 CASSLVGQGYTF TGCGCCAGCAGCTTGGTGGGGCAGGGCTACACCTTC
NA TRBJ2-5 large TRBV27 CASSYERQETQYF TGTGCCAGCAGTTACGAGCGTCAAGAGACCCAGTACTTC
TRBD2 TRBJ2-1 medium-sized TRBV4-2 CASSQDGSSGGVRPFF TGTGCCAGCAGCCAAGATGGGAGTAGCGGGGGGGTCAGGCCCTTCTTC
NA TRBJ2-5 large TRBV5-6 CASSFGWETQYF TGTGCCAGCAGCTTCGGGTGGGAGACCCAGTACTTC
NA TRBJ1-5 medium-sized TRBV20-1 CSASLGGLGQPQHF TGCAGTGCTTCCTTAGGTGGACTGGGACAGCCCCAGCATTTT
NA TRBJ2-3 medium-sized TRBV7-2 CASSLQADTDTQYF TGTGCCAGCAGCTTACAGGCCGACACAGATACGCAGTATTTT
TRBD1 TRBJ1-2 NA TRBV12-5 CASGLETGRGYTF TGTGCTAGTGGTTTAGAGACAGGGCGCGGCTACACCTTC
TRBD1 TRBJ2-4 medium-sized TRBV5-6 CASSLGQGENIQYF TGTGCCAGCAGCCTCGGACAGGGCGAAAACATTCAGTACTTC
NA TRBJ1-1 large TRBV6-1 CASSEAQQGTFF TGTGCCAGCAGTGAAGCGCAACAGGGAACTTTCTTT
NA TRBJ1-1 medium-sized TRBV12-5 CASAAEEGTEAFF TGTGCTAGTGCCGCCGAAGAGGGCACTGAAGCTTTCTTT
TRBD2 TRBJ2-1 few TRBV10-2 CASRSTSGPLNEQFF TGCGCCAGCAGATCGACTAGCGGGCCCCTCAATGAGCAGTTCTTC
NA TRBJ2-5 NA TRBV29-1 CSVGGPAETQYF TGCAGCGTTGGCGGACCAGCAGAGACCCAGTACTTC
TRBD1 TRBJ2-2 large TRBV5-1 CASSSKRTGGNTGELFF TGCGCCAGCAGCTCCAAACGGACAGGGGGCAACACCGGGGAGCTGTTTTTT
NA TRBJ1-5 NA TRBV5-6 CASSLVGQGPYQPQHF TGCGCCAGCAGCTTGGTGGGGCAGGGCCCTTATCAGCCCCAGCATTTT
NA TRBJ2-5 medium-sized TRBV11-2 CASSRIRVETQYF TGTGCCAGCAGCCGCATCAGGGTGGAGACCCAGTACTTC
TRBD1 TRBJ1-2 NA TRBV6-1 CASSAGTGGYGYTF TGTGCCAGCAGCGCCGGGACAGGAGGCTATGGCTACACCTTC
NA TRBJ2-5 medium-sized TRBV11-3 CASSLTVFGETQYF TGTGCCAGCAGCTTGACAGTCTTCGGGGAGACCCAGTACTTC
NA TRBJ1-1 NA TRBV6-1 CASTPGAGNTEAFF TGTGCCAGCACCCCCGGGGCGGGTAACACTGAAGCTTTCTTT
TRBD2 TRBJ2-3 large TRBV18 CASSRGGWTDTQYF TGTGCCAGCTCACGCGGGGGTTGGACAGATACGCAGTATTTT
NA TRBJ1-2 large TRBV30 CAWSRSGINYGYTF TGTGCCTGGAGCCGATCCGGGATCAACTATGGCTACACCTTC
NA TRBJ1-2 medium-sized TRBV18 CASSPFGPDGYTF TGTGCCAGCTCACCATTCGGGCCTGATGGCTACACCTTC
TRBD1 TRBJ2-7 large TRBV11-3 CASSPPGGVEQYF TGTGCCAGCAGCCCCCCAGGGGGTGTCGAGCAGTACTTC
TRBD2 TRBJ2-1 large TRBV11-3 CASSLGGTSGYSYNEQFF TGTGCCAGCAGCTTAGGAGGGACTAGCGGTTACTCCTACAATGAGCAGTTCTTC
TRBD1 TRBJ1-6 NA TRBV6-2/TRBV6-3 CASSPQDRGNSPLHF TGTGCCAGCAGTCCTCAAGACAGGGGTAATTCACCCCTCCACTTT
NA TRBJ1-5 medium-sized TRBV20-1 CSAPYPTGANQPQHF TGCAGTGCTCCTTACCCTACGGGGGCCAATCAGCCCCAGCATTTT
NA TRBJ2-3 large TRBV24-1 CATSPGPITDTQYF TGTGCCACCAGCCCCGGGCCGATTACAGATACGCAGTATTTT
TRBD1 TRBJ1-1 few TRBV28 CASHYRGTGSTEAFF TGTGCCAGCCATTACAGGGGAACAGGAAGCACTGAAGCTTTCTTT
TRBD1 TRBJ2-3 NA TRBV4-1 CASSQLGQGTDTQYF TGCGCCAGCAGCCAATTAGGACAGGGTACAGATACGCAGTATTTT
NA TRBJ2-2 large TRBV29-1 CSVEEGPANTGELFF TGCAGCGTTGAAGAGGGGCCAGCGAACACCGGGGAGCTGTTTTTT
TRBD1 TRBJ2-2 large TRBV15 CATSKRPGGAPGELFF TGTGCCACCAGCAAACGCCCAGGGGGCGCTCCCGGGGAGCTGTTTTTT
NA TRBJ2-7 few TRBV5-6 CASSLWGATYEQYF TGTGCCAGCAGCTTGTGGGGGGCGACCTACGAGCAGTACTTC
NA TRBJ2-3 NA TRBV7-2 CASSLALGGGATDTQYF TGTGCCAGCAGCTTAGCTCTGGGGGGGGGGGCCACAGATACGCAGTATTTT
NA TRBJ2-5 medium-sized TRBV19 CASSMMGTGSGSGETQYF TGTGCCAGTAGTATGATGGGAACGGGCTCTGGCTCTGGGGAGACCCAGTACTTC
TRBD1 TRBJ1-2 large TRBV11-3 CASSTRTGTNYGYTF TGTGCCAGCAGCACAAGGACAGGGACTAACTATGGCTACACCTTC
NA TRBJ1-4 medium-sized TRBV12-3/TRBV12-4 CASSLSRANEKLFF TGTGCCAGCAGCCTCTCTAGGGCGAATGAAAAACTGTTTTTT
NA TRBJ1-6 medium-sized TRBV4-3 CASSQDPPGSSSYNSPLHF TGCGCCAGCAGCCAAGATCCCCCAGGGTCGAGCTCCTATAATTCACCCCTCCACTTT
NA TRBJ2-1 medium-sized TRBV10-1 CASSERGTLGRDEQFF TGCGCCAGCAGTGAGAGGGGGACCCTCGGTAGGGATGAGCAGTTCTTC
NA TRBJ1-1 medium-sized TRBV4-1 CASSLGPNTEAFF TGCGCCAGCAGCCTCGGGCCGAACACTGAAGCTTTCTTT
NA TRBJ2-2 medium-sized TRBV19 CAGGFHYTGELFF TGTGCCGGAGGGTTTCACTACACCGGGGAGCTGTTTTTT
NA TRBJ2-2 large TRBV5-6 CASSLDTGELFF TGTGCCAGCAGCTTGGACACCGGGGAGCTGTTTTTT
TRBD2 TRBJ2-1 medium-sized TRBV5-1 CASSLETSGYNEQFF TGCGCCAGCAGCTTGGAGACTAGCGGCTACAATGAGCAGTTCTTC
TRBD1 TRBJ2-2 NA TRBV4-1 CASSRGQGVSTGELFF TGCGCCAGCAGCCGCGGACAGGGGGTGAGCACCGGGGAGCTGTTTTTT
NA TRBJ1-5 NA TRBV19 CVSSIVEGAYQPQHF TGTGTTAGTAGTATAGTGGAAGGGGCCTATCAGCCCCAGCATTTT
NA TRBJ2-1 medium-sized TRBV14 CASSQSSAGRRFF TGTGCCAGCAGCCAAAGTTCCGCGGGGCGCCGATTCTTC
NA TRBJ1-5 large TRBV6-6 CASSRDSMGIYSNQPQHF TGTGCCAGCAGTCGGGACTCTATGGGGATTTATAGCAATCAGCCCCAGCATTTT
TRBD1 TRBJ2-1 large TRBV19 CASSTGQGRTDEQFF TGTGCCAGTAGTACAGGACAGGGACGGACGGATGAGCAGTTCTTC
NA TRBJ2-7 large TRBV11-1 CASSPRRGPGEQYF TGTGCCAGCAGCCCGAGGAGGGGGCCTGGCGAGCAGTACTTC
NA TRBJ2-7 medium-sized TRBV11-3 CASSSQSLRASRGEQYF TGTGCCAGCAGCTCCCAAAGTCTACGGGCCTCAAGAGGCGAGCAGTACTTC
NA TRBJ2-2 NA TRBV9 CASSVGAPGGGAGELFF TGTGCCAGCAGCGTGGGGGCACCGGGCGGAGGCGCCGGGGAGCTGTTTTTT
TRBD1 TRBJ2-2 NA TRBV6-5 CASSWDRVPSSSTGELFF TGTGCCAGCAGTTGGGACAGGGTCCCCAGCTCGAGCACCGGGGAGCTGTTTTTT
NA TRBJ1-1 once TRBV27 CASSSGTEGEAEAFF TGTGCCAGCAGTTCCGGGACGGAGGGGGAGGCTGAAGCTTTCTTT
NA TRBJ2-1 large TRBV19 CASSIGGGEQFF TGTGCCAGTAGTATAGGTGGTGGTGAGCAGTTCTTC
TRBD1 TRBJ1-1 large TRBV6-5 CASSHGQGTEAFF TGTGCCAGCAGTCACGGACAGGGCACTGAAGCTTTCTTT
NA TRBJ1-1 large TRBV30 CAWSAKNIANTEAFF TGTGCCTGGAGTGCAAAGAACATCGCGAACACTGAAGCTTTCTTT
NA TRBJ1-5 few TRBV28 CATKSGPTPYF TGTGCCACTAAATCCGGGCCTACGCCCTATTTT
NA TRBJ2-1 few TRBV10-3 CASSDPGHNYAEQFF TGTGCCAGCAGTGATCCGGGACACAACTATGCTGAGCAGTTCTTC
NA TRBJ1-5 NA TRBV2 CASSGFVKPQHF TGTGCCAGCAGTGGATTCGTCAAGCCCCAGCATTTT
NA TRBJ2-2 few TRBV28 CASSLAGSIATGELFF TGTGCCAGCAGTTTAGCGGGGTCCATTGCCACCGGGGAGCTGTTTTTT
NA TRBJ2-5 medium-sized TRBV7-2 CASSQAGIPQETQYF TGTGCCAGCAGCCAAGCCGGGATCCCCCAAGAGACCCAGTACTTC